This T cell receptor (beta chain) was sequenced during a study of blood T cell repertoires in COVID-19 (dated by TCRdb to the early 2020s). Regarding the complete study: Samples covering the acute and convalescent phases of COVID-19 were provided by collaborators in the United States, Italy and Spain. Subjects who had been exposed to COVID-19, were actively infected with it, or had recovered from it provided the deeply sampled blood TCRbeta repertoires that made up the dataset. The samples were drawn from the first 160 participants of the ongoing ImmuneRACE study and from over a thousand subjects provided by 6 global collaborators. The repertoires were made available in a free public database intended to serve as a resource for research on the immune response to SARS-CoV-2. The prospective study material was composed of cDNA or gDNA derived from T cells, B-cell-depleted T cells, or PBMCs. Where HLA class I and class II types were available, the types were taken from metadata supplied by the sample provider, not from assay-based typing. The sample metadata nearly always contained a de-identified subject ID, COVID-19 status, age in years and sex.

The collaborating institutions used their own protocols to collect whole blood in K2EDTA tubes. For TCRbeta analysis, collaborator samples were shipped as frozen whole blood, as isolated PBMCs, or as DNA extracted from either sample type. The immunoSEQ Assay, a bias-controlled multiplex PCR, was used to amplify TCRbeta CDR3 regions from genomic DNA. In the paper's pipeline: The number of nucleated cells in each sample was estimated from the amplification of reference gene primers within the assay. To quantify the absolute abundance of each unique TCRbeta CDR3 rearrangement, sequence reads were collapsed and filtered. For each sample, productive Simpson clonality was calculated as the square root of Simpson's diversity index across productive rearrangements. Entries here come from immuneACCESS through TCRdb and include only in-frame sequences with V and J called. Some clones fail to appear in such tables; in the studies checked, an unresolved V gene covers under half of the shortfall, and the cause of the remainder is unknown. From that table come the V and J calls and clone size; the DNA was used to work out D and trimming. For this sample the table gives 90,000 to 110,000 clones, of which around three quarters were detected only once. The top ten clones comprise 3.5% to 5% of the sample.

The V and J ends are trimmed by 7 bases and 8 bases, leaving 12 bases between them. Reading from cysteine to phenylalanine, the CDR3 counts 12 amino acids. Only the CDR3 region is kept as DNA, spanning 36 bases read in frame from base 1. The germline V gene sets CDR1 to SNHLY and CDR2 to FYNNEI. In regard to this clone: Its target antigen remains unknown. Base qualities are not at hand, and no much larger clone is one base apart.

What the research found in general, with its limitations: The quantity of clinical and demographic metadata differed by source and by participant and was supplied without curation.

Sequencing used peripheral blood. This receptor chain uses TRBV2 and TRBJ2-1, with the D gene not confidently named. This clonotype was sampled from a human donor in a cohort sampled during active or convalescent COVID-19. This receptor carries the CDR3 CASKPASYEQFF. At the DNA level, the sequence is TGTGCCAGCAAGCCCGCTAGTTATGAGCAGTTCTTC.